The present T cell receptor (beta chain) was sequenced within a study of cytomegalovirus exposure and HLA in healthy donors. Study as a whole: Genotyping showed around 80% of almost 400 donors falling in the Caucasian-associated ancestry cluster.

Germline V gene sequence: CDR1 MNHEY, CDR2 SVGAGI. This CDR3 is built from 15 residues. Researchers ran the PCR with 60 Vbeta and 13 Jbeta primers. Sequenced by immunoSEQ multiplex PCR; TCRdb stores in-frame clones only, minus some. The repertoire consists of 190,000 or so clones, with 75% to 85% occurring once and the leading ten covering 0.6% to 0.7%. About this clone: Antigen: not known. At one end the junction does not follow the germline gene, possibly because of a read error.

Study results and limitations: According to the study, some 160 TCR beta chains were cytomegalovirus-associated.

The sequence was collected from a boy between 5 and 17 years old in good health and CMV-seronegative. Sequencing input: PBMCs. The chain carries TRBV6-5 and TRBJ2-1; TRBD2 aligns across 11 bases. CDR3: CASSTSGSSYNGQFF. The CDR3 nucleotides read TGTGCCAGCAGTACTAGCGGGAGCTCCTACAATGGGCAGTTCTTC.